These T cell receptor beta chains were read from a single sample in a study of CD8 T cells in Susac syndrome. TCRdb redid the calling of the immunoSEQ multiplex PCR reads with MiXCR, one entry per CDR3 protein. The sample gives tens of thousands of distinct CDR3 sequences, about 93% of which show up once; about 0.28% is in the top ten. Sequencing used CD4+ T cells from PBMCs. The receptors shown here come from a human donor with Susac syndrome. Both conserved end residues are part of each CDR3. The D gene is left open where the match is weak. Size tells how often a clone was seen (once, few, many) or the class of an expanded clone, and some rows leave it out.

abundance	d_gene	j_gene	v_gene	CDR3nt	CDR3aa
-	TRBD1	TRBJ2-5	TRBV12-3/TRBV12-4	TGTGCCAGCAGTGCAACAGGGGATTTTTCGGAGACCCAGTACTTC	CASSATGDFSETQYF
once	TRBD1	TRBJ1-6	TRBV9	TGTGCCAGCAGCGTAGCTTTGACAGGGAATTCACCCCTCCACTTT	CASSVALTGNSPLHF
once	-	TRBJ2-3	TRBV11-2	TGTGCCAGCAACCAAAGGAGCACAGATACGCAGTATTTT	CASNQRSTDTQYF
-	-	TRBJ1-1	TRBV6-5	TGTGCCAGCCACGAGAACACTGAAGCTTTCTTT	CASHENTEAFF
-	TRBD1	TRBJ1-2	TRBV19	TGTGCCAGTAGTCCAGGGGGATATGGCTACACCTTC	CASSPGGYGYTF
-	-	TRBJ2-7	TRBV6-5	TGTGCCAGCAGACAGGGCGGCGAGCAGTACTTC	CASRQGGEQYF
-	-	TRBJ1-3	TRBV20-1	TGCAGTGCTTCCGGGGGAGACTCTGGAAACACCATATATTTT	CSASGGDSGNTIYF
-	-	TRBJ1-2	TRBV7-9	TGTGCCAGCAGCTTAGCCGGGGCAGGCATCTATGGCTACACCTTC	CASSLAGAGIYGYTF
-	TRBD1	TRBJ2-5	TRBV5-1	TGCGCCAGCAGCTTGATGGAGGACAGGGAGACCCAGTACTTC	CASSLMEDRETQYF
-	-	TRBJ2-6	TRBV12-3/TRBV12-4	TGTGCCAGCAGTTGGGACTGGCGGTCGGCCAACGTCCTGACTTTC	CASSWDWRSANVLTF
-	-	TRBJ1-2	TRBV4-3	TGCGCCAGCAGCCAAGATTTGTTCGGGCAGGGAGGAGGCTACACCTTC	CASSQDLFGQGGGYTF
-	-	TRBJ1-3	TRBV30	TGTGCCTGGAAGAGTCTAGACACCATATATTTT	CAWKSLDTIYF
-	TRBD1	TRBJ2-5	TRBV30	TGTGCCTGGATTACCAGGGGGCCCGATGGGGAGACCCAGTACTTC	CAWITRGPDGETQYF
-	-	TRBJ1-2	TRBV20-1	TGCAGTGCTACAGACAGGCTGCGGGGCTACACCTTC	CSATDRLRGYTF
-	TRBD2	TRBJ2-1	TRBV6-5	TGTGCCAGCAGCAAGGAGCTAGCGGGGCTTACGGAGCAGTTCTTC	CASSKELAGLTEQFF
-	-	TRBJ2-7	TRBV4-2	TGTGCCAGCAGCGTCACCGGGAAAGCCTACGAGCAGTACTTC	CASSVTGKAYEQYF
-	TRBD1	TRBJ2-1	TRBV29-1	TGCAGCACTTGGACAGGACTCTACAATGAGCAGTTCTTC	CSTWTGLYNEQFF
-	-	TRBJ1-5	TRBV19	TGTGCCAGTAATGGACAGTTCAATCAGCCCCAGCATTTT	CASNGQFNQPQHF
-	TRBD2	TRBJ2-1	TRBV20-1	TGCAGTGCTAGCGGGGGGGCGCAGTTCTTC	CSASGGAQFF
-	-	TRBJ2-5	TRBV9	TGTGCCAGCAGCGTAGAGAGTTCGACGGACCAAGAGACCCAGTACTTC	CASSVESSTDQETQYF
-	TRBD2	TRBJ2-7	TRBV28	TGTGCCAGCAGGCGGGGGAGCTCCTACGAGCAGTACTTC	CASRRGSSYEQYF
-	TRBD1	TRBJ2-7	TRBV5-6	TGTGCCAACAGCTTGTCAGGGGGCGGCGAGCAGTACTTC	CANSLSGGGEQYF
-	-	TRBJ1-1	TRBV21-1	TGTGCCAGCATCTCCCGGAAGGTGCGAGAAGCTTTCTTT	CASISRKVREAFF
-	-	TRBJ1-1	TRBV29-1	TGCAGCGTTGCCCATCGGGACACTGAAGCTTTCTTT	CSVAHRDTEAFF
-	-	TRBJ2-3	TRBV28	TGTGCCAGCAGTTTTACGGCGGAACTCACAGATACGCAGTATTTT	CASSFTAELTDTQYF
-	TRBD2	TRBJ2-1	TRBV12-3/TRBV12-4	TGTGCCAGCAGTTTGTTTAGCGGGGGGAGCTCCTACAATGAGCAGTTCTTC	CASSLFSGGSSYNEQFF
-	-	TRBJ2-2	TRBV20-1	TGCAGTGCTAGAGATCCAGAGAGGGCTGACACCGGGGAGCTGTTTTTT	CSARDPERADTGELFF
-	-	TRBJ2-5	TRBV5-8	TGTGCCAGCAGCTTGGCGCAGGGACAAGAGACCCAGTACTTC	CASSLAQGQETQYF